This T cell receptor beta chain was identified during a study of human T cells and chemical hapten exposure. Study details: Sensitization employed 2% DPC on about 2 cm by about 2 cm of upper inner arm skin.

V shed 0 bases and J 1 base; nucleotides not matched to a gene: 6. The germline gives CDR1 LGHNA, CDR2 YNFKEQ. CDR3 length: 17 residues. Within the library, unique molecular identifiers were attached to each individual cDNA molecule. TCRdb processed the RACE reads anew with MiXCR; each CDR3 protein has one entry. Among approximately 370,000 distinct CDR3 sequences, 4.5% to 5.5% were seen once, and the ten largest hold about 8.2%. This clonotype was recorded many times. The antigen remains unidentified. Time point specified: pre-sensitization, week 0. As for treatment: therapeutic diphenylcyclopropenone sensitization with weekly scalp DPC. Findings and limits, study-wide: Each of the donors had alopecia, so their immune responses may not resemble those of healthy people. The number of TCRs over 1 in 1000 frequency stayed unchanged after DPC.

The chain uses TRBV4-2 and TRBJ1-5, with 7 nucleotides matching TRBD1. The sequence was obtained from a woman in her late teens or twenties with alopecia areata. Some clones in this sample may be carry-over from other donors' samples. The source was whole blood, collected in connection with sensitization to the hapten diphenylcyclopropenone (DPC). CDR3 nucleotides: TGTGCCAGCAGCCAAGAAAGGAGAGGGGGCAGCAATCAGCCCCAGCATTTT. This codes for CASSQERRGGSNQPQHF.